This TCR beta chain was sequenced for a study of early T cells in non-severe SARS-CoV-2 infection. In the study overall: Sequencing used unsorted whole-blood bulk RNA, so chains lack pairing. Overall study findings and caveats: Clonotype matching in VDJdb favored anti-spike CD8 responses and did not capture private and CD4 specificities.

Researchers attached unique molecular identifiers to individual cDNA molecules. TCRdb fed the 5' RACE reads into MiXCR, producing one record per CDR3 protein. The sample lists about 71,000 distinct CDR3 sequences, about an eighth occurring once. This clonotype was seen more than once but under ten times. Its antigen is currently unknown. The germline V gene has CDR1 LNHDA and CDR2 SQIVND (reference sequence). The CDR3 is 15 residues long. V gave up 10 bases and J gave up 2 bases; unmatched junction bases: 9. The J gene is TRBJ1-2, the V gene TRBV19; 11 nucleotides line up with TRBD1. Sequenced here: whole blood, sampled at baseline. This clonotype was sampled from an adult who was a healthcare worker with PCR-confirmed SARS-CoV-2 infection or an uninfected control (not recorded which). The chain's CDR3 is CATSPGQGANYGYTF. The CDR3 nucleotides read TGTGCCACCAGCCCCGGACAGGGGGCCAACTATGGCTACACCTTC. Variable domain in full (rest from reference TRBV19 and TRBJ1-2): DGGITQSPKYLFRKEGQNVTLSCEQNLNHDAMYWYRQDPGQGLRLIYYSQIVNDFQKGDIAEGYSVSREKKESFPLTVTSAQKNPTAFYLCATSPGQGANYGYTFGSGTRLTVV.